A single sample gave rise to the 10 T cell receptor beta chains below, sequenced in a study of T cells in Graves' hyperthyroidism and ophthalmopathy. Researchers amplified the TCR beta CDR3 regions from RNA transcripts. A first-round RT-PCR of the TCR CDR3 used the HTBI primer set. TCRdb reprocessed the multiplex PCR reads via MiXCR and lists one record per CDR3 protein. The sample yields almost 500,000 distinct CDR3 sequences, under 25% seen once. The sequenced sample consisted of blood. These receptors were taken from a woman in her sixties or seventies with Graves' ophthalmopathy.

The DNA of the CDR3 is TGTGCCAGCAGCTGGGGACTACGTCCAGATACGCAGTATTTT. Translated: CASSWGLRPDTQYF. The chain employs TRBV13 and TRBJ2-3, with 7 nucleotides matching TRBD2. CDR3 size: 14 residues. With V trimmed by 4 bases and J by 4 bases, 5 bases remained unmatched. The germline V gene has CDR1 PRHDT and CDR2 FYEKMQ (reference sequence). Full variable domain (outside the CDR3, taken from reference TRBV13 and TRBJ2-3): AAGVIQSPRHLIKEKRETATLKCYPIPRHDTVYWYQQGPGQDPQFLISFYEKMQSDKGSIPDRFSAQQFSDYHSELNMSSLELGDSALYFCASSWGLRPDTQYFGPGTRLTVL.

This clonotype has only a few counts. The J gene is TRBJ1-1, the V gene TRBV9; D is unclear. Germline V lookup: CDR1 SGDLS, CDR2 YYNGEE. The V end was cut by 6 bases, the J end by 6 bases, with 18 bases between. The CDR3 contains 14 residues. The CDR3 DNA sequence: TGTGCCAGCACCCCAGGTCTTCAGACGGCTGAAGCTTTCTTT. Its protein product is CASTPGLQTAEAFF. The complete variable domain, with remaining parts taken from reference TRBV9 and TRBJ1-1, reads DSGVTQTPKHLITATGQRVTLRCSPRSGDLSVYWYQQSLDQGLQFLIQYYNGEERAKGNILERFSAQQFPDLHSELNLSSLELGDSALYFCASTPGLQTAEAFFGQGTRLTVV.

J is TRBJ2-1 and V is TRBV10-3, with TRBD2 matching 12 bases. CDR3 length equals 15 residues. J gave up 7 bases and V 2 bases, and 3 bases lay outside the gene matches. Germline V gene sequence: CDR1 ENHRY, CDR2 SYGVKD. The CDR3 nucleotides read TGTGCCATCAGTGAGGAACTAGCGGGGGGAAATGAGCAGTTCTTC. Translated, it gives CAISEELAGGNEQFF.

This clonotype turned up a few times. The rearrangement links TRBV11-2 to TRBJ2-5, with D perhaps being TRBD1 or TRBD2 (7 bases each). CDR1 is SGHAT and CDR2 is FQNNGV in the germline V gene. Trimming stripped 4 bases from V and 0 bases from J, with 18 bases between. The CDR3 loop spans 17 amino acids. The DNA of the CDR3 is TGTGCCAGCAGCTCAGGGGGGGGAACAGGGTACCAAGAGACCCAGTACTTC. Protein: CASSSGGGTGYQETQYF. The full variable domain, in which reference TRBV11-2 and TRBJ2-5 provide the parts outside the CDR3, is EAGVAQSPRYKIIEKRQSVAFWCNPISGHATLYWYQQILGQGPKLLIQFQNNGVVDDSQLPKDRFSAERLKGVDSTLKIQPAKLEDSAVYLCASSSGGGTGYQETQYFGPGTRLLVL.

This clonotype has a handful of counts. V gene TRBV3-1 combines with J gene TRBJ1-6; maybe TRBD1 (6 bases). This CDR3 has 15 residues. V was clipped by 1 base and J by 9 bases, with 13 bases between them. CDR1 is LGHDT and CDR2 is YNNKEL in the germline V gene (reference sequence). CDR3 sequence (DNA): TGTGCCAGCAGCCAAGTTTCCGGGGGCACTTCACCCCTCCACTTT. Its translation is CASSQVSGGTSPLHF.

This clonotype showed up just a few times. J is TRBJ2-1 and V is TRBV9; 9 bases map to TRBD1. After removal of 1 base from V and 8 bases from J, the junction contained 7 bases not matched to a gene. This CDR3 is 15 amino acids long. Germline CDR1 and CDR2: SGDLS and YYNGEE. CDR3 in DNA: TGTGCCAGCAGCGTAACAGGGGGCGCGATCCATGAGCAGTTCTTC. Its protein product is CASSVTGGAIHEQFF.

V gene TRBV7-6 combines with J gene TRBJ2-5; D unresolved. V lost 5 bases, J lost 2 bases, and 18 bases lay in between. Germline V lookup: CDR1 SGHVS, CDR2 FNYEAQ. The CDR3 runs to 16 residues. The CDR3: CASSRLGLVGQETQYF. As DNA, the CDR3 is TGTGCCAGCAGCCGATTAGGCCTTGTGGGGCAAGAGACCCAGTACTTC.

This clonotype was seen a handful of times. This rearrangement joins TRBV7-2 to TRBJ2-7; D remains unclear. Trimming removed 5 bases at V and 7 bases at J, with 12 bases between. The CDR3 runs 12 residues. Germline V gene sequence: CDR1 SGHTA, CDR2 FQGNSA. The CDR3 region is CASSPQSLEQYF. The CDR3 coding sequence is TGTGCCAGCAGCCCACAGTCGCTGGAGCAGTACTTC.

This clonotype was seen at least ten times. The chain joins TRBV24-1 to TRBJ1-2, with D maybe TRBD1 (6 bases). V shed 2 bases and J shed 8 bases, with 20 bases lying between them. Germline V gives CDR1 KGHDR, CDR2 SFDVKD. The CDR3 runs 16 residues. The CDR3 DNA follows: TGTGCCACCAGTGATTCCCGAACGGACAGATTGAGCGGCTACACCTTC. Amino acids: CATSDSRTDRLSGYTF.

In nucleotides, the CDR3 is TGTGCCAGTACCTCCACTCCCCCTCTGGCCAAAAACATTCAGTACTTC. It encodes CASTSTPPLAKNIQYF. The J gene is TRBJ2-4, the V gene TRBV19; D gene uncertain. The V and J ends lost 7 bases and 1 base respectively, with 17 bases between them. Germline V lookup: CDR1 LNHDA, CDR2 SQIVND (reference sequence). This CDR3 is built from 16 residues.